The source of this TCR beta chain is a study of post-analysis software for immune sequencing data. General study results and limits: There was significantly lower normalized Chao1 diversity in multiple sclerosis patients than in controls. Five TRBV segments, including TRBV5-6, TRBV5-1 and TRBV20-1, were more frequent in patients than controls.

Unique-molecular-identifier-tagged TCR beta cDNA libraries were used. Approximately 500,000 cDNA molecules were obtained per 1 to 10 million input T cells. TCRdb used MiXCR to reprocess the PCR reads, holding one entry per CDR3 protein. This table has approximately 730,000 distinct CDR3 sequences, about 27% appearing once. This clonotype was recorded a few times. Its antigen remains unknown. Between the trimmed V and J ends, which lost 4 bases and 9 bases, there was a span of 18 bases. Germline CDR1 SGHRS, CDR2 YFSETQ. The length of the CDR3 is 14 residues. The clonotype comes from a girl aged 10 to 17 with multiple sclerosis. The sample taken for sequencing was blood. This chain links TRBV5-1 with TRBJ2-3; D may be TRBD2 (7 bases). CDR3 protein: CASSLRQDGGTQYF. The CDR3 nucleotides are TGCGCCAGCAGCCTAAGACAGGACGGGGGGACGCAGTATTTT.